A single sample is the source of the 4 T cell receptor beta chains below, sequenced in a study of T cell changes during pregnancy in multiple sclerosis. Measured with immunoSEQ multiplex PCR; TCRdb has only the in-frame clones, and not every one. Found here are approximately 70,000 clones, just over 90% of them singletons; the top ten hold 1.1% to 1.5%. The sample was peripheral blood, taken in the second trimester of pregnancy. These receptors were taken from a female donor in good health, enrolled as a control in a pregnancy study.

This chain uses TRBV5-8 with TRBJ1-2, with D unclear. The CDR3 has 15 residues. Germline CDR1 and CDR2: SGHTS and YDEGEE. The V end lost 0 bases, the J end lost 5 bases, and 14 bases lay between the germline ends. The CDR3 reads CASSLARRQAYGYTF. The CDR3 DNA is TGTGCCAGCAGCTTGGCCCGAAGGCAGGCGTATGGCTACACCTTC.

This clone was picked up one time. The gene calls are TRBV7-6 and TRBJ2-1; possible D gene TRBD2, 7 bases. With 3 bases removed from V and 2 bases from J, the gap between germline ends came to 20 bases. Germline assignment: CDR1 SGHVS and CDR2 FNYEAQ. The CDR3 is made up of 18 amino acids. The CDR3 DNA reads TGTGCCAGCAGCTTGCCGAAAACAGGGAGGGGTGCCTACAATGAGCAGTTCTTC. It codes for CASSLPKTGRGAYNEQFF.

Turning to this clone: Other DNA sequences within the sample encode an identical CDR3. This chain joins TRBV28 and TRBJ1-1; 7 nucleotides line up with TRBD1. CDR1 and CDR2 from the germline V gene are MDHEN and SYDVKM. This CDR3 is 14 amino acids long. V dropped 6 bases and J dropped 4; count of bases not matched to a gene: 8. In DNA, the CDR3 is TGTGCCAGCAGCCTGACAGGGAGGACCACTGAAGCTTTCTTT. Translated, it gives CASSLTGRTTEAFF.

This rearrangement joins TRBV5-1 to TRBJ2-3; 12 positions agree with TRBD2. Germline V CDR1 and CDR2: SGHRS, YFSETQ. Trimming at V came to 2 bases and at J to 0 bases, leaving 7 bases not matched to a gene. The length of the CDR3 is 18 residues. The CDR3 nucleotides read TGCGCCAGCAGCTTAAGACTAGCGGGGGAACCTAGCACAGATACGCAGTATTTT. Residues: CASSLRLAGEPSTDTQYF.